The TCR beta chain described here comes from a study of Ad26.COV2.S vaccination and SARS-CoV-2 variants. Background on the study: Intramuscularly, Ad26.COV2.S was given either once or twice, 56 days apart. Overall study findings and caveats: Comparability of non-spike TCR breadth was observed across vaccine and placebo recipients.

About this clone itself: Its antigen is unidentified.

With V trimmed by 6 bases and J by 6 bases, 10 bases remained unmatched. The CDR3 is 14 residues long. CDR1 and CDR2 (germline): SGHTA, FQGNSA. This table comes from immunoSEQ multiplex PCR, and its TCRdb copy is limited to in-frame clones, with some not included. Here the sample spans roughly 400,000 clones, about 90% being singletons. The treatment was: around 19 received Ad26.COV2.S at low or high dose, single or two shots; 5 received placebo; per-sample allocation not given. Specimens were obtained on day 63 following the first vaccine or placebo injection. Spike of the Wuhan-strain SARS-CoV-2 was expressed by an Ad26 vector, which formed the vaccine.

This material consisted of peripheral blood, taken in a trial of Ad26.COV2.S vaccine versus placebo. The receptor comes from a person between 18 and 60 years old who received the Ad26.COV2.S COVID-19 vaccine or a placebo. This chain uses TRBV7-2 with TRBJ1-1, with 7 bases fitting TRBD1. The CDR3 protein is CASRVGTDGSEAFF. The CDR3 DNA reads as TGTGCCAGCAGAGTTGGGACAGACGGTTCTGAAGCTTTCTTT.